Listed here is a single TCR beta chain. No antigen is known for it. This sample was included in a study of T cells in Graves' hyperthyroidism and ophthalmopathy. No ophthalmopathy progression within 18 months constituted stable Graves' hyperthyroidism. The source of the PBMCs was more than 9.5 ml of fresh peripheral blood. Researchers took RNA transcripts and amplified the TCR beta CDR3 regions from them. In the first-round RT-PCR of the TCR CDR3, the HTBI primer set was used. One entry per CDR3 protein, called by TCRdb with MiXCR from the multiplex PCR reads. Here the sample spans 600,000 or so distinct CDR3 sequences, 15% to 20% being singletons. Notes on the study in general: Most thyroid clonotypes expanded above 0.001 were also detected in blood.

Losses at the gene ends were 4 bases for V and 3 bases for J; bases not matched to a gene: 10. Germline V CDR1 and CDR2: LNHDA, SQIVND (reference sequence). The CDR3 is 16 amino acids. Input material: blood. The clonotype was recovered from a woman aged 25 to 39 with Graves' hyperthyroidism. This rearrangement joins TRBV19 to TRBJ2-7; 9 nucleotides match TRBD1. CDR3 nucleotides: TGTGCCAGTAGTAGACGGACCGGGACAGGGTTCTACGAGCAGTACTTC. It specifies CASSRRTGTGFYEQYF. Full variable domain (missing parts from reference TRBV19 and TRBJ2-7): DGGITQSPKYLFRKEGQNVTLSCEQNLNHDAMYWYRQDPGQGLRLIYYSQIVNDFQKGDIAEGYSVSREKKESFPLTVTSAQKNPTAFYLCASSRRTGTGFYEQYFGPGTRLTVT.